A single T cell receptor beta chain is shown here with its context. Its cognate antigen has yet to be identified. It has no much larger one-base neighbor in the sample; base qualities were not kept. Trimming removed 5 bases from V and 4 bases from J, leaving 15 bases between the germline ends. The CDR3 goes from the cysteine to the phenylalanine over 15 residues. The CDR3 DNA has 45 bases and is translated from base 1. Per the germline V gene, SGHTA is the CDR1 and FQGNSA is the CDR2. Patients with a history of autoimmune disease or receiving systemic immunosuppression were excluded from the trial. Peripheral blood for TCR sequencing was collected from all dose cohorts at baseline, on cycle 4 day 1, and on cycle 7 day 1. The samples were drawn from a first-in-human, open-label, multicenter phase I dose-escalation trial of ivuxolimab. Adults with locally advanced or metastatic melanoma, renal cell, hepatocellular, or head and neck squamous cell carcinoma were enrolled in the trial. Before TCR sequencing, CD4+ and CD8+ T cells were separately sorted from peripheral blood.

This sample was included in a study of OX40 agonist ivuxolimab in advanced cancers. Study-wide context: The costimulatory receptor OX40 (CD134) was targeted by ivuxolimab, a fully human IgG2 agonistic monoclonal antibody. Partial responses occurred in three dose-escalation patients: two with cutaneous melanoma and one with hepatocellular carcinoma. The point of sequencing TCRbeta in the periphery was to test whether ivuxolimab changed TCR sequence diversity and drove clonal T-cell expansion. The paper covers the monotherapy dose-escalation part of the phase I ivuxolimab trial, which included N of about 51 patients. Intravenous ivuxolimab was administered to patients every 2 weeks at six dose levels: 0.01, 0.1, 0.3, 1.5, 3 and 10 mg/kg. A male proportion of under 85% and a mean age of about 60 years, ranging from about 20 to 80, were recorded for the dose-escalation cohort. Patients were allowed to have had prior anti-PD-1, anti-PD-L1 or anti-CTLA-4 therapy, and roughly 40% of the dose-escalation patients had been treated with checkpoint inhibitors. Of the approximately 54 patients in dose escalation, some 20 had hepatocellular carcinoma, approximately 15 had melanoma, 9 had renal cell carcinoma and 9 had head and neck cancer. Broader findings and caveats from the paper: At doses of 0.1 to 3.0 mg/kg, clonal expansion of both CD4+ and CD8+ T cells in blood was seen between baseline and week 6. After ivuxolimab, more expanded clones were found on average in CD8+ T cells than in CD4+ T cells. Which antigens the clonally expanded peripheral T cells were specific for was not determined. In the 0.1-3.0 mg/kg groups, partial responders had among the lowest normalized peripheral clonal expansion, particularly in CD8+ T cells. Low levels of normalized T-cell clonal expansion were also seen in some patients who did not respond.

For sequencing of the TCRbeta CDR3 region, genomic DNA was extracted from the sorted cells. The immunoSEQ Assay was used for sequencing of TCRbeta CDR3 regions. TCRdb carries this immuneACCESS record with in-frame sequences only. Its versions omit some clonotypes, under half of them owing to an unresolved V gene in the studies checked, with the rest unexplained. The sample table shows about 90,000 clones, and 91% are seen once. Of the sample, around 1.7% is held by the ten largest clones. The sequence derives from an adult with an advanced solid tumor such as melanoma, head and neck, liver or kidney cancer. The rearrangement combines TRBV7-2 with TRBJ1-3; D gene: possibly TRBD1, on 5 matching bases. The input for sequencing was CD4+ or CD8+ T cells sorted from blood, taken in a trial of the OX40 agonist ivuxolimab. This receptor has the CDR3 CASSADFGGGNTIYF. The nucleotide sequence reads as follows: TGTGCCAGCAGCGCAGACTTCGGGGGAGGAAACACCATATATTTT.